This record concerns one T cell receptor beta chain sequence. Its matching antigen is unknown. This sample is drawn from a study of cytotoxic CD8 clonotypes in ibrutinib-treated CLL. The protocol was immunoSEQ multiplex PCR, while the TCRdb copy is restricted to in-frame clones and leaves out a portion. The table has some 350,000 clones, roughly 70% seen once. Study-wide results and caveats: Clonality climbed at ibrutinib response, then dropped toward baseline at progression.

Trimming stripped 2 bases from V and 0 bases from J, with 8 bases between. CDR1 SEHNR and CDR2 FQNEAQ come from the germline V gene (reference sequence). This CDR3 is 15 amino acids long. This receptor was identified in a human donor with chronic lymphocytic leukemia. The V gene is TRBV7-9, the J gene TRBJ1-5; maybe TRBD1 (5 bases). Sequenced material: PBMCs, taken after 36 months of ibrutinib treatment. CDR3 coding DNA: TGTGCCAGCAGCTTATTAGGGGATAGCAATCAGCCCCAGCATTTT. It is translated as CASSLLGDSNQPQHF.